This T cell receptor (beta chain) was obtained from a study of T cells in Graves' hyperthyroidism and ophthalmopathy. The CDR3 loop spans 16 amino acids. Germline CDR1 reads SGHRS; CDR2 reads YFSETQ. Trimming took off 5 bases at V and 0 bases at J, with 15 bases between the two ends. Stable hyperthyroidism: no ophthalmopathy progression over 18 months of follow-up. Thyroid ultrasound, orbital computed tomography, clinical symptoms, and serum thyroxine and TRAb underpinned diagnoses. From RNA transcripts, TCR beta CDR3 regions were amplified. The TCR CDR3 first-round RT-PCR relied on the HTBI primer set. MiXCR was run by TCRdb on the multiplex PCR reads, yielding one entry per CDR3 protein. The table has approximately 510,000 distinct CDR3 sequences, less than 25% seen once.

The sequenced sample was blood. This clonotype was obtained from a young man with Graves' hyperthyroidism. The V and J genes are TRBV5-1 and TRBJ1-5, with no clear D. The CDR3 region has the DNA TGCGCCAGCAGTCCCGGGCGGCCCGATAGCAATCAGCCCCAGCATTTT. Translation gives CASSPGRPDSNQPQHF. The full variable domain, in which reference TRBV5-1 and TRBJ1-5 provide the parts outside the CDR3, is KAGVTQTPRYLIKTRGQQVTLSCSPISGHRSVSWYQQTPGQGLQFLFEYFSETQRNKGNFPGRFSGRQFSNSRSEMNVSTLELGDSALYLCASSPGRPDSNQPQHFGDGTRLSIL.